This TCR beta chain was captured in a study of Graves' ophthalmopathy and Graves' hyperthyroidism. Background on the study: The collection of peripheral blood took place at initial diagnosis, before any treatment.

In germline, CDR1 is SGHNT, CDR2 YYREEE (reference sequence). Trimming took off 2 bases at V and 1 base at J, with 9 bases between the two ends. The CDR3 runs to 14 residues. RNA served as the template for amplifying TCR beta CDR3 regions. First-round RT-PCR with HTBI primers preceded a second-round multiplex PCR. TCRdb used MiXCR to reprocess the multiplex PCR reads, holding one entry per CDR3 protein. Of about 40,000 distinct CDR3 sequences detected, roughly half appear once; the ten largest clones hold around 20%. Overall study results and limits: Most thyroid clonotypes expanded beyond 0.001 frequency were also found in blood.

This clonotype was seen at least ten times. Its antigen remains unidentified. Ophthalmopathy in the donors was of moderate-to-severe activity, with CAS ≥3, NOSPECS ≥4 and duration under 3 months. The source of the PBMCs was 8.5 to 10 ml of fresh peripheral blood. The sequence was collected from an adult man with Graves' ophthalmopathy. Sequences were obtained from peripheral blood. The chain is built from TRBV5-4 and TRBJ2-5, with TRBD2 as a possible D gene (6 bases). CDR3 region: CASSFAGSQETQYF. The CDR3 region has the DNA TGTGCCAGCAGCTTCGCCGGGAGCCAAGAGACCCAGTACTTC.